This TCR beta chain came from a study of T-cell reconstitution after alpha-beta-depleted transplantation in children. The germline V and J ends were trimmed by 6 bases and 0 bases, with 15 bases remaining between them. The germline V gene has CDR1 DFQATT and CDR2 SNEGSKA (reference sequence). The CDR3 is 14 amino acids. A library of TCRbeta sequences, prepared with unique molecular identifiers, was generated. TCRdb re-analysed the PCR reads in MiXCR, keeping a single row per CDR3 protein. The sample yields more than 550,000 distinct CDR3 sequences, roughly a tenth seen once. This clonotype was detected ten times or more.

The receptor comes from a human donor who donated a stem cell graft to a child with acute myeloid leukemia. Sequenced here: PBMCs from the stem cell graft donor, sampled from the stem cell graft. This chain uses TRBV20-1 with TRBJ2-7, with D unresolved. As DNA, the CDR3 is TGCAGTGCCACGGACCCAACTATCTCCTACGAGCAGTACTTC. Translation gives CSATDPTISYEQYF.